Shown below are 6 T cell receptor beta chains from a single sample sequenced in a study of human T cells and chemical hapten exposure. TCRdb ran MiXCR on the RACE reads and lists one entry per CDR3 protein. The table lists 35,000 to 50,000 distinct CDR3 sequences, 9.5% to 10% of them singletons. The time point: patch test 2, 6 weeks after DPC sensitization. Described treatment: therapeutic diphenylcyclopropenone sensitization with weekly scalp DPC. Extraction yielded total RNA from whole blood (unfractionated). Sequences were derived from whole blood, sampled in connection with sensitization to the hapten diphenylcyclopropenone (DPC). The source is a woman in her twenties or thirties with alopecia areata. Some clones in this sample may be carry-over from other donors' samples.

This clonotype has a handful of counts. The chain couples TRBV28 to TRBJ2-5; D remains ambiguous. Germline lookup yields CDR1 MDHEN and CDR2 SYDVKM. The ends were cut back, 5 bases at V and 2 bases at J, with 15 bases in the middle. The length of the CDR3 is 15 residues. CDR3 loop: CASSPNLGKQETQYF. In DNA, the CDR3 is TGTGCCAGCAGTCCCAACTTAGGGAAGCAAGAGACCCAGTACTTC. Complete variable domain (other parts from reference TRBV28 and TRBJ2-5): DVKVTQSSRYLVKRTGEKVFLECVQDMDHENMFWYRQDPGLGLRLIYFSYDVKMKEKGDIPEGYSVSREKKERFSLILESASTNQTSMYLCASSPNLGKQETQYFGPGTRLLVL.

This clonotype was counted ten times or more. The chain is built from TRBV29-1 and TRBJ2-5, with 7 bases fitting TRBD1. Germline V gene data show CDR1 as SQVTM and CDR2 as ANQGSEA. Trimming cost V 6 bases and J 5 bases; bases outside gene matches: 15. The length of the CDR3 is 15 residues. CDR3 nucleotides: TGCAGCGTAAAACATTTCACAGGGGTTGGGGAGACCCAGTACTTC. Protein: CSVKHFTGVGETQYF.

This clonotype was seen many times. The V call is TRBV25-1, the J call TRBJ2-5; 8 bases map to TRBD1. J gave up 3 bases and V 2 bases, and 5 bases lay outside the gene matches. The CDR3 runs to 15 residues. The germline CDR1 and CDR2 sequences are MGHDK and SYGVNS. The chain's CDR3 is CASSETGQGEETQYF. The CDR3, as DNA: TGTGCCAGCAGTGAAACTGGACAGGGAGAAGAGACCCAGTACTTC.

The V and J genes are TRBV6-2 or TRBV6-3 and TRBJ2-1, with a tentative D call TRBD2 (6 bases). V was shortened by 6 bases and J by 12 bases, with 18 bases between the two germline ends. Germline V gene lookup returns CDR1 MNHEY and CDR2 SVGEGT. The CDR3 loop spans 13 amino acids. The CDR3 is CASSSGDSDWQFF. The CDR3, as DNA: TGTGCCAGCAGCTCGGGAGACAGCGATTGGCAGTTCTTC.

A few counts support this clonotype. CDR3 sequence reads: CASSLDREGYTF. In DNA form, the CDR3 reads TGTGCCAGCAGTTTAGACAGGGAAGGCTACACCTTC. The rearrangement joins TRBV27 to TRBJ1-2; 7 nucleotides line up with TRBD1. Germline V gives CDR1 MNHEY, CDR2 SMNVEV (reference sequence). The CDR3 is 12 amino acids. The J segment lost 8 bases and the V segment lost 2 bases, leaving 2 bases of the junction unmatched.

Many counts were recorded for this clonotype. The gene calls are TRBV5-1 and TRBJ2-7, with D perhaps matching TRBD1 (6 bases). V was clipped by 4 bases and J by 2 bases, with 19 bases between them. The germline gives CDR1 SGHRS, CDR2 YFSETQ. The CDR3 totals 16 residues. The chain's CDR3 is CASSTQGGMPTYEQYF. The CDR3 DNA reads as TGCGCCAGCAGCACACAAGGGGGTATGCCTACCTACGAGCAGTACTTC.